These T cell receptor beta chains were read from a single sample in a study of shared clonotypes between healthy human individuals. TCRdb's copy holds only in-frame clones and misses some; the assay was immunoSEQ multiplex PCR. The table has about 980,000 clones, over 60% seen once. Source material: memory CD4+ T cells sorted from blood. These receptors all stem from a man aged 18 to 30 in good health. CDR3s leave out the opening cysteine and the closing phenylalanine or tryptophan. The order of the fields is J gene, V gene, CDR3 protein.

J: TRBJ1-2
V: TRBV9
CDR3: ASSVAGGGYT

J: TRBJ2-1
V: TRBV25-1
CDR3: ATIQGGGEQF

J: TRBJ2-3
V: TRBV2
CDR3: ASSEGRQLGADTQY

J: TRBJ2-1
V: TRBV9
CDR3: ASSPRVGGGSNEQF

J: TRBJ2-4
V: TRBV4-1
CDR3: ASSPLGGGSTAKNIQY

J: TRBJ2-6
V: TRBV6-1
CDR3: ASEEGPGANVLT

J: TRBJ2-1
V: TRBV28
CDR3: ASSLTGGSYNEQF

J: TRBJ1-2
V: TRBV29-1
CDR3: SADRGLAYGYT

J: TRBJ1-4
V: TRBV18
CDR3: ASSPQGRDEKLF

J: TRBJ2-1
V: TRBV29-1
CDR3: SVNRGVGSNEQF

J: TRBJ1-5
V: TRBV6-1
CDR3: ASGTDPNQPQH

J: TRBJ2-5
V: TRBV6-1
CDR3: ASSEANAQETQY

J: TRBJ1-2
V: TRBV5-4
CDR3: ASSLDSLYGYT

J: TRBJ2-7
V: TRBV5-1
CDR3: ASSLGVAGDYEQY

J: TRBJ2-3
V: TRBV7-9
CDR3: ASSFQATQY

J: TRBJ1-1
V: TRBV6-5
CDR3: ASFSSGRTEAF

J: TRBJ1-1
V: TRBV6-5
CDR3: ASSLQGTATEAF

J: TRBJ2-3
V: TRBV7-2
CDR3: ASSLGGGRSTDTQY

J: TRBJ1-1
V: TRBV10-3
CDR3: ATWGGSTEAF

J: TRBJ1-6
V: TRBV25-1
CDR3: ASSASMNSPLH

J: TRBJ1-5
V: TRBV19
CDR3: ASSGTVNQPQH

J: TRBJ2-1
V: TRBV5-1
CDR3: ASSPVTSGGQQAEQF

J: TRBJ1-2
V: TRBV27
CDR3: ASSLSEQPFYGYT

J: TRBJ2-2
V: TRBV4-1
CDR3: ASSQEGGKVTGELF

J: TRBJ1-6
V: TRBV6-1
CDR3: AGTGGYNSPLH

J: TRBJ1-1
V: TRBV5-1
CDR3: ASSSEGSWNTEAF

J: TRBJ2-7
V: TRBV7-2
CDR3: ASTTRDRPYEQY

J: TRBJ2-7
V: TRBV10-1
CDR3: ASSESGTGSSYEQY

J: TRBJ2-3
V: TRBV5-6
CDR3: ASSLGQRGDTQY

J: TRBJ1-6
V: TRBV5-1
CDR3: ASSFTGGHNSPLH

J: TRBJ1-4
V: TRBV6-6
CDR3: ASKRGVNEKLF

J: TRBJ1-2
V: TRBV11-2
CDR3: ASKMRGTTNYGYT

J: TRBJ1-2
V: TRBV6-1
CDR3: ASSEVRGGGYT

J: TRBJ2-1
V: TRBV29-1
CDR3: SVESNRNEQF

J: TRBJ2-6
V: TRBV7-9
CDR3: ASSSLSGANVLT

J: TRBJ2-3
V: TRBV5-1
CDR3: ASSWDQTPGDTQY

J: TRBJ1-6
V: TRBV28
CDR3: ASSSGQPGPPLH

J: TRBJ1-4
V: TRBV10-3
CDR3: AISGHESGKLF

J: TRBJ2-3
V: TRBV6-1
CDR3: ASSPSGNTQY

J: TRBJ2-5
V: TRBV19
CDR3: ASSMGGEETQY

J: TRBJ1-3
V: TRBV4-3
CDR3: ASSPSQETETSGNTIY

J: TRBJ2-3
V: TRBV28
CDR3: ASSLFGGSTDTQY

J: TRBJ1-2
V: TRBV29-1
CDR3: SVRRSGGGYT

J: TRBJ2-3
V: TRBV29-1
CDR3: SVLGTAGGGSTDTQY

J: TRBJ2-1
V: TRBV19
CDR3: ASSMAGAYNEQF

J: TRBJ1-5
V: TRBV28
CDR3: ASSPDRGYGNSNQPQH

J: TRBJ2-7
V: TRBV25-1
CDR3: ASSEEVSGSSYEQY

J: TRBJ2-3
V: TRBV6-5
CDR3: ASRRDTGTDTQY

J: TRBJ1-4
V: TRBV7-9
CDR3: ASSLGDRGGTNEKLF

J: TRBJ1-2
V: TRBV7-6
CDR3: ASRPGYRGGNYGYT

J: TRBJ1-4
V: TRBV6-6
CDR3: ASSYPEKVPREKLF

J: TRBJ2-7
V: TRBV5-1
CDR3: ASRESREQY